The 10 T cell receptor beta chains presented below share a single source sample, sequenced in a study of blood T cell repertoires in COVID-19. Sequenced by immunoSEQ multiplex PCR; TCRdb stores in-frame clones only, minus some. The sample holds 300,000 to 450,000 clones; approximately 90% are singletons and the top ten take 0.95% to 1.1%. Source material: PBMCs or T cells enriched from blood (not recorded which). The receptors here all came from a man aged 18 to 30 who had recovered from COVID-19.

The chain employs TRBV19 and TRBJ2-3, with 7 bases identical to TRBD2. CDR3 length equals 14 residues. The germline V gene encodes CDR1 LNHDA and CDR2 SQIVND (reference sequence). Trimming took 5 bases from V and 2 from J; bases not matched to a gene: 4. The CDR3 nucleotides read TGTGCCAGTAGTGCCGGGACTATCACAGATACGCAGTATTTT. It yields the protein CASSAGTITDTQYF.

The V gene is TRBV6-5, the J gene TRBJ1-2, with TRBD1 as a possible D gene (6 bases). Trimming shortened V by 4 bases and J by 4 bases, and 19 bases separated the two germline ends. The germline V gene has CDR1 MNHEY and CDR2 SVGAGI. This CDR3 has 16 residues. CDR3 sequence (DNA): TGTGCCAGCAGTTTAGACTCCGCAGGGGCTGGCTATGGCTACACCTTC. Translated, it gives CASSLDSAGAGYGYTF.

The V gene is TRBV3-1 (or the pseudogene TRBV3-2), the J gene TRBJ2-7; 16 bases align to TRBD2. Germline V gene lookup returns CDR1 LGHDT and CDR2 YNNKEL (reference sequence). With 7 bases clipped from V and 2 bases from J, the junction kept 11 bases outside the gene matches. This CDR3 is built from 18 residues. DNA of the CDR3: TGTGCCAGCACCCACAATGCCGGGACTAGCGGGAGGGCCTACGAGCAGTACTTC. Its protein is CASTHNAGTSGRAYEQYF.

The rearrangement links TRBV5-1 to TRBJ1-1, with D possibly being TRBD1 (6 bases). Trimming cost V 2 bases and J 3 bases, with 17 bases left between them. From germline, CDR1 is SGHRS and CDR2 YFSETQ. CDR3 length: 16 residues. CDR3 nucleotides: TGCGCCAGCAGCTTAACTCAGCGGGGGGCGGACACTGAAGCTTTCTTT. It translates to CASSLTQRGADTEAFF.

The chain's CDR3 is CASSQEANEQFF. The DNA of the CDR3 is TGTGCCAGCAGCCAAGAAGCAAATGAGCAGTTCTTC. This sequence joins TRBV4-2 and TRBJ2-1; D unresolved. The V and J ends lost 0 bases and 7 bases respectively, with 4 bases between them. The CDR3 has 12 amino acids. Germline V gene lookup returns CDR1 LGHNA and CDR2 YNFKEQ.

Remarks on this clone: Other DNA sequences in this sample translate to the same CDR3. V gene TRBV5-6 combines with J gene TRBJ1-2; perhaps TRBD1 as D (5 bases). With 5 bases removed from V and 2 bases from J, the gap between germline ends came to 10 bases. The germline gives CDR1 SGHDT, CDR2 YYEEEE. The CDR3 consists of 13 residues. The CDR3 coding sequence is TGTGCCAGCAGTCGTCAGGGAAACTATGGCTACACCTTC. This encodes CASSRQGNYGYTF.

The chain joins TRBV4-1 to TRBJ1-2; maybe TRBD1 (5 bases). The length of the CDR3 is 16 residues. The germline V gene encodes CDR1 MGHRA and CDR2 YSYEKL. V was pared by 3 bases and J by 0 bases, with 14 bases between. CDR3 in amino acids: CASSHAVARANYGYTF. CDR3 nucleotides: TGCGCCAGCAGCCACGCGGTCGCCAGGGCTAACTATGGCTACACCTTC.

The chain employs TRBV7-2 and TRBJ1-3, with TRBD1 as a possible D gene (6 bases). Germline V gene lookup returns CDR1 SGHTA and CDR2 FQGNSA. The CDR3 is 15 amino acids. V was clipped by 4 bases and J by 4 bases, with 14 bases between them. The CDR3 spells CASSSRQGLGNTIYF. The CDR3 nucleotides read TGTGCCAGCAGCTCCCGTCAGGGGTTAGGAAACACCATATATTTT.

The gene calls are TRBV21-1 and TRBJ2-2; TRBD2, the table's D call, lacks a check against the DNA. TRBV21-1 is flagged as a pseudogene. The CDR3 has 22 residues. The CDR3 nucleotides are TGTGCCAGCAGCACGCGAGAGATTCCCGGGACTAGCGGGAGGGCGAACACCGGGGAGCTGTTTTTT. Its translation is CASSTREIPGTSGRANTGELFF.

Many counts were recorded for this clone. The chain joins TRBV21-1 to TRBJ2-3; the table's D call, TRBD1, has no DNA check behind it. TRBV21-1 is a pseudogene locus. The CDR3 runs 16 residues. In DNA form, the CDR3 reads TGTGCCAGCAGAGATGCCCCGCAGGGCAGCACAGATACGCAGTATTTT. It specifies CASRDAPQGSTDTQYF.